This passage covers 10 T cell receptor beta chains from one sample sequenced in a study of cytomegalovirus exposure and HLA in healthy donors (dated by TCRdb to about 2017). Library prep was done by the immunoSEQ multiplex PCR assay. Here the immuneACCESS table is served through TCRdb, limited to in-frame sequences with V and J called. Missing clones are a known gap in these copies; in checked studies unresolved V genes cover under half, and the rest lacks a known reason. The sample includes around 140,000 clones, with 85% to 95% observed a single time. The ten top clones hold 1.5% to 2% of the sample. The sample consisted of PBMCs. The source of these receptors is a man aged 18 to 29 in good health and CMV-seropositive.

The chain combines TRBV6-5 with TRBJ2-1, with 8 bases that match TRBD2. CDR1 and CDR2 from the germline V gene are MNHEY and SVGAGI. The V gene end was trimmed by 2 bases and the J gene end by 6 bases; junction bases not matched to a gene: 6. There are 15 residues in the CDR3. The CDR3 sequence: CASSYRTGGPNEQFF. The CDR3 DNA reads TGTGCCAGCAGTTACCGGACGGGAGGGCCCAATGAGCAGTTCTTC.

The chain carries TRBV5-5 and TRBJ2-7; a weak D match, TRBD2 (5 bases). The CDR3 is 13 amino acids. Germline assignment: CDR1 SGHKS and CDR2 YYEKEE (reference sequence). Trimming removed 4 bases at V and 5 bases at J, with 13 bases between. The CDR3 sequence is CASSNGYSDEQYF. DNA of the CDR3: TGTGCCAGCAGCAACGGGTATAGCGACGAGCAGTACTTC.

Regarding this clone: Within the sample, other DNA sequences also encode this same CDR3. The chain employs TRBV5-1 and TRBJ2-7; D is unresolved. V shed 3 bases and J shed 2 bases, with 9 bases lying between them. The CDR3 length is 13 residues. Germline CDR1 reads SGHRS; CDR2 reads YFSETQ. Here the CDR3 DNA reads TGCGCCAGCAGCTCCCCGGTCACCTACGAGCAGTACTTC. Translating gives CASSSPVTYEQYF.

The chain has TRBV29-1 and TRBJ2-7; 7 bases line up with TRBD2. Germline V CDR1 and CDR2: SQVTM, ANQGSEA. The length of the CDR3 is 15 residues. After removal of 0 bases from V and 0 bases from J, the junction contained 5 bases not matched to a gene. The CDR3 nucleotides read TGCAGCGTTGAAGATCCTGGCGGGAGCTCCTACGAGCAGTACTTC. It translates to CSVEDPGGSSYEQYF.

The chain is built from TRBV11-2 and TRBJ2-7; 8 positions agree with TRBD1. Losses at the gene ends were 3 bases for V and 7 bases for J; bases not matched to a gene: 8. Germline V gene data show CDR1 as SGHAT and CDR2 as FQNNGV. There are 14 residues in the CDR3. The chain's CDR3 is CASSFARGLWEQYF. CDR3 sequence (DNA): TGTGCCAGCAGCTTCGCCAGGGGGCTGTGGGAGCAGTACTTC.

The chain couples TRBV5-1 to TRBJ2-3, with D maybe TRBD2 (5 bases). CDR3 length: 17 amino acids. Trimming took off 4 bases at V and 4 bases at J, with 22 bases between the two ends. CDR1 and CDR2 from the germline V gene are SGHRS and YFSETQ. The CDR3 protein is CASSPRGGRGSADTQYF. The CDR3 nucleotides read TGCGCCAGCAGCCCGCGAGGTGGGAGAGGTTCTGCAGATACGCAGTATTTT.

The genes are TRBV7-9 and TRBJ1-4; D might be TRBD1 (6 bases). V gave up 3 bases and J gave up 5 bases, with 16 bases separating them. The germline gives CDR1 SEHNR, CDR2 FQNEAQ (reference sequence). This CDR3 region has 16 residues. For the CDR3, the DNA is TGTGCCAGCAGCTTTAGTAGGACAGTTGGAAATGAAAAACTGTTTTTT. Protein product: CASSFSRTVGNEKLFF.

Only a few counts were recorded for this clone. This chain connects TRBV20-1 to TRBJ2-5, with D unclear. The CDR3 runs to 11 residues. In germline, CDR1 is DFQATT, CDR2 SNEGSKA (reference sequence). The V and J ends lost 3 bases and 3 bases respectively, with 5 bases between them. Here the CDR3 DNA reads TGCAGTGCTAGCCCTAAAGAGACCCAGTACTTC. This codes for CSASPKETQYF.

The CDR3 coding sequence is TGTGCCTGTGAGGGGGCGGCCAAAAACATTCAGTACTTC. Its translation is CACEGAAKNIQYF. The gene calls are TRBV30 and TRBJ2-4; 7 bases line up with TRBD1. The CDR3 is made up of 13 amino acids. V lost 6 bases, J lost 1 base, and 3 bases stayed unmatched. Germline CDR1 reads GTSNPN; CDR2 reads SVGIG (reference sequence).

V and J are TRBV7-9 and TRBJ1-2, with unresolved D. The CDR3 has 14 residues. CDR1 SEHNR and CDR2 FQNEAQ come from the germline V gene (reference sequence). Trimming removed 3 bases from V and 1 base from J, with 9 bases in between. The CDR3 region is CASSFAEINYGYTF. CDR3 sequence (DNA): TGTGCCAGCAGCTTTGCCGAGATTAACTATGGCTACACCTTC.